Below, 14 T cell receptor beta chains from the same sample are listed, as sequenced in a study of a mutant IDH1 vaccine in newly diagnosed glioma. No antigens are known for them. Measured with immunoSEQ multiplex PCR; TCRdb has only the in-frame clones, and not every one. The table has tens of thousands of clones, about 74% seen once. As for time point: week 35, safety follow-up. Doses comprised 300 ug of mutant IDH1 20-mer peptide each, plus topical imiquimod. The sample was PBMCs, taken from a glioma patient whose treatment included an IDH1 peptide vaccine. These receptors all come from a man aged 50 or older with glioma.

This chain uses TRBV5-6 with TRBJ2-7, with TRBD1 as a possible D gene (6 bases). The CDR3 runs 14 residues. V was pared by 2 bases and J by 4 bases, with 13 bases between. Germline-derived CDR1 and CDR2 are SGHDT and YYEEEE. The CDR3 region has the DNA TGTGCCAGCAGCTTAGTCGACAGGCTGTACGAGCAGTACTTC. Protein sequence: CASSLVDRLYEQYF.

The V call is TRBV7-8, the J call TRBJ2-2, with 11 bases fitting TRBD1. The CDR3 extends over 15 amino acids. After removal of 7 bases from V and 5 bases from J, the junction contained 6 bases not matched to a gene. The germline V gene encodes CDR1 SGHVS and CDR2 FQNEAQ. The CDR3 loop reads CASTRDRGRTGELFF. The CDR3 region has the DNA TGTGCCAGCACTCGGGACAGGGGGAGAACCGGGGAGCTGTTTTTT.

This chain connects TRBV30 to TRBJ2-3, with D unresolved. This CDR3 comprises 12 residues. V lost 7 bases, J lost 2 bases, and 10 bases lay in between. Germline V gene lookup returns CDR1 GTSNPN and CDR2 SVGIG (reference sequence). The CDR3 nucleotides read TGTGCCTATATCCCCAACACAGATACGCAGTATTTT. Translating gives CAYIPNTDTQYF.

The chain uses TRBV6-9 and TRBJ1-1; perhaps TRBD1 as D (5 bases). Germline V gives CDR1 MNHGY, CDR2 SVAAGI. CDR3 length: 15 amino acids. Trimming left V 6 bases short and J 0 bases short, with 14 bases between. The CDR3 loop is CASSRTPILNTEAFF. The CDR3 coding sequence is TGTGCCAGCAGCCGGACACCTATACTGAACACTGAAGCTTTCTTT.

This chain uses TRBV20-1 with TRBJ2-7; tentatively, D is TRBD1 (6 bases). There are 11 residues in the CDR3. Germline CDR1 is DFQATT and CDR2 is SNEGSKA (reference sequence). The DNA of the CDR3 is TGCAAGCCCGGGACACCCTACGAGCAGTACTTC. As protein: CKPGTPYEQYF.

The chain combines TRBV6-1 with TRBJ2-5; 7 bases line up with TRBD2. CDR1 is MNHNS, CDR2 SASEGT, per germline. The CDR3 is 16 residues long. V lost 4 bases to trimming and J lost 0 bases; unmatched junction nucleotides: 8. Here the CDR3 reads CASSGSLRGNQETQYF. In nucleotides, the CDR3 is TGTGCCAGCAGTGGATCCCTGCGGGGGAACCAAGAGACCCAGTACTTC.

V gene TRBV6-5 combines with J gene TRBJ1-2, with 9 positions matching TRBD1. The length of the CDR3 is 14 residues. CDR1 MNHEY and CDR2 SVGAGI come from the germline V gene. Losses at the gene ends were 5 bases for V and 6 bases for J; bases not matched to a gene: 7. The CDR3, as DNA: TGTGCCAGCAGTCCGGACAGGGGAAGGGATGGCTACACCTTC. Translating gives CASSPDRGRDGYTF.

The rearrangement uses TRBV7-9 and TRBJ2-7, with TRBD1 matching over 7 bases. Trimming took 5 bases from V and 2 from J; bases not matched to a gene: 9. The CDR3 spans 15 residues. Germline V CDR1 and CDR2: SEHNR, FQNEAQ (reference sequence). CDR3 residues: CASSRTQGHPYEQYF. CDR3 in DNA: TGTGCCAGCAGCCGGACACAGGGGCATCCCTACGAGCAGTACTTC.

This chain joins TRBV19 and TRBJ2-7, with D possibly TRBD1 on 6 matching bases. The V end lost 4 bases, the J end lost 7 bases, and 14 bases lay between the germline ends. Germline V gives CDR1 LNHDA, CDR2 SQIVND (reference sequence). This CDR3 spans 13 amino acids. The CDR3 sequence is CASSTQGKGEQYF. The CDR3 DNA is TGTGCCAGTAGTACACAGGGTAAAGGAGAGCAGTACTTC.

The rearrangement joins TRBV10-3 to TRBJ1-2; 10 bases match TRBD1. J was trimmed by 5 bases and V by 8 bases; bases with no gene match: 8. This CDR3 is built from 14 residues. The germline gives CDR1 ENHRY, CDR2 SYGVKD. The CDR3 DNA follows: TGTGCCATCCTAGGTGGGACAGGGGATTATGGCTACACCTTC. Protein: CAILGGTGDYGYTF.

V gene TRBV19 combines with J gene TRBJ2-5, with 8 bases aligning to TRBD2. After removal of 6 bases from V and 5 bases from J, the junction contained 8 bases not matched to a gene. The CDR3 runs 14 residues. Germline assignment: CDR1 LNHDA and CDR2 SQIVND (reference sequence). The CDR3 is CASSARGGRETQYF. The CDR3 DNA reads TGTGCCAGTAGCGCCCGGGGGGGCAGGGAGACCCAGTACTTC. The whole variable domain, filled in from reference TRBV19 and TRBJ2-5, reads DGGITQSPKYLFRKEGQNVTLSCEQNLNHDAMYWYRQDPGQGLRLIYYSQIVNDFQKGDIAEGYSVSREKKESFPLTVTSAQKNPTAFYLCASSARGGRETQYFGPGTRLLVL.

In nucleotides, the CDR3 is TGCGCCAGCGGGGGGGGGCAACAGCCCCAGCATTTT. Translated: CASGGGQQPQHF. The V gene is TRBV10-2, the J gene TRBJ1-5; a possible D gene is TRBD1 (6 bases). CDR1 is WSHSY, CDR2 SAAADI, per germline. V was pared by 8 bases and J by 7 bases, with 12 bases between. The CDR3 runs 12 residues.

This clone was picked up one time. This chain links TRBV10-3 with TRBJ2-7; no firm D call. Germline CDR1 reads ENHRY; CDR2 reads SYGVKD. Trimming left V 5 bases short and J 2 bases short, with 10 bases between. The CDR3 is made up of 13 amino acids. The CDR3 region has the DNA TGTGCCATCAGTTTTACTTTAGCCTACGAGCAGTACTTC. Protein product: CAISFTLAYEQYF.

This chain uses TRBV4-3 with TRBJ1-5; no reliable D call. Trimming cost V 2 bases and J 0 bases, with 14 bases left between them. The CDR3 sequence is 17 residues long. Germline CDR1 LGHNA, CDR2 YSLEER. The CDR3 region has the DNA TGCGCCAGCAGCCAACCGACGGGCGGGAATAGCAATCAGCCCCAGCATTTT. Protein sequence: CASSQPTGGNSNQPQHF.